This T cell receptor (beta chain) originates from a study of CXCR3-negative and CXCR3-positive naive CD8 T cells. Across the whole study: The study obtained some 150 million TRB reads, about 1.5 +/- 0.3 million per library. Study outcomes and limitations: Researchers reported similar TRBV-TRBJ usage in naive CXCR3-negative and CXCR3-positive cells, though memory differed. TRB CDR3s of CXCR3-positive naive cells were more hydrophobic than those of CXCR3-negative naive cells. Surface CD5 was comparable between naive subsets; TCR strength was inferred from TRB CDR3 properties.

On this clonotype: The target antigen is unknown.

UMI-labeled TRB cDNA libraries were prepared by 5' RACE. TCRdb reanalyzed the 5' RACE reads and collapses them to one entry per CDR3 protein, without DNA. The sample's table shows 150,000 to 180,000 distinct CDR3 sequences. The V gene's germline CDR1 is SGHTA and CDR2 FQGTGA. The CDR3 runs 13 residues. Within the CD8+ T cell compartment, naive cells were CD45RO-CCR7+CD27+CD95-. V is TRBV7-3 and J is TRBJ2-7; TCRdb selects TRBD2, and the lack of DNA leaves this call unchecked. Sequencing used naive CXCR3+ CD8+ T cells from blood. Specified subset: CD45RO-CCR7+CD27+CD95- naive CD8+ T cells expressing CXCR3 (TNR3+). The receptor's source is a human donor in good health. Some clones in this sample may be carry-over from other donors' samples. CDR3 sequence: CASSPGGADEQYF.